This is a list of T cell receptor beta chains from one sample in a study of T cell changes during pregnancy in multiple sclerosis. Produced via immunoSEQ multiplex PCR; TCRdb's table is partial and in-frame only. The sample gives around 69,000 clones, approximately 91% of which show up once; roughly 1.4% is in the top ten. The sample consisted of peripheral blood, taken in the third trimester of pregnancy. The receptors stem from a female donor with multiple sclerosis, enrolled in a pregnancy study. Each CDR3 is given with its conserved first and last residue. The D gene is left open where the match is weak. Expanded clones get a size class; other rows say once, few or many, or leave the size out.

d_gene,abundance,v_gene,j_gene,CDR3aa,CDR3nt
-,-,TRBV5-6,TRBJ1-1,CASSLRRNTEAFF,TGTGCCAGCAGCTTGAGGAGGAACACTGAAGCTTTCTTT
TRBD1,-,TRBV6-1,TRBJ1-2,CASSDQGDYGYTF,TGTGCCAGCAGTGACCAGGGGGACTATGGCTACACCTTC
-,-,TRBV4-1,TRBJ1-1,CASSRPDSLNTEAFF,TGCGCCAGCAGCCGGCCGGACAGTTTGAACACTGAAGCTTTCTTT
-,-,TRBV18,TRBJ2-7,CASSPARDYEQYF,TGTGCCAGCTCACCCGCGCGGGACTACGAGCAGTACTTC
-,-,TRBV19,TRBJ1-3,CASSRYGEGLSGNTIYF,TGTGCCAGTAGCAGATATGGGGAGGGTTTGTCTGGAAACACCATATATTTT
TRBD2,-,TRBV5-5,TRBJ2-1,CASSFSGGARYEQFF,TGTGCCAGCAGCTTTAGCGGGGGGGCCCGATATGAGCAGTTCTTC
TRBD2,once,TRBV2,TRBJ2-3,CASSLSGGNPDTQYF,TGTGCCAGCAGTCTTAGCGGGGGAAATCCAGATACGCAGTATTTT
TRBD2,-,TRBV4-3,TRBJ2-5,CASSQEGNGLGETQYF,TGCGCCAGCAGCCAAGAAGGAAACGGACTAGGGGAGACCCAGTACTTC
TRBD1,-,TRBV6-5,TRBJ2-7,CASSYSNRGYEQYF,TGTGCCAGCAGTTACTCGAACAGGGGATACGAGCAGTACTTC
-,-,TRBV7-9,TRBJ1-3,CASNLRPSGNTIYF,TGTGCCAGCAACCTGAGGCCCTCTGGAAACACCATATATTTT
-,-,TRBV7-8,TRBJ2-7,CASSLRRPPYEQYF,TGTGCCAGCAGCTTGCGCAGGCCACCCTACGAGCAGTACTTC
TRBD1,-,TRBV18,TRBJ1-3,CASSPQGVGFAGDTIYF,TGTGCCAGCTCCCCTCAGGGGGTCGGTTTTGCTGGGGACACCATATATTTT
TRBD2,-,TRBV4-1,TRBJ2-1,CASSQSGGRGNEQFF,TGCGCCAGCAGCCAAAGCGGGGGGCGGGGGAATGAGCAGTTCTTC
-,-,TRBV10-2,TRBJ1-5,CASRGTPSNQPQHF,TGCGCCAGCAGGGGGACACCTAGCAATCAGCCCCAGCATTTT
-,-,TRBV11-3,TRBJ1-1,CASSPRGGMNTEAFF,TGTGCCAGCAGCCCCCGCGGAGGGATGAACACTGAAGCTTTCTTT
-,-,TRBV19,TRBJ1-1,CASSPGRTANTEAFF,TGTGCCAGTAGTCCAGGCAGGACAGCGAACACTGAAGCTTTCTTT
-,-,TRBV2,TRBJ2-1,CAAGRGRGEQFF,TGTGCCGCTGGAAGAGGGCGCGGTGAGCAGTTCTTC
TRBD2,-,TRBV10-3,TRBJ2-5,CAIRSGGSGETQYF,TGTGCCATCAGGAGCGGGGGCTCCGGGGAGACCCAGTACTTC
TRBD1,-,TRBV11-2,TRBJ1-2,CASSTSGTGGFYGYTF,TGTGCCAGCAGCACCTCCGGGACAGGGGGCTTCTACGGCTACACCTTC
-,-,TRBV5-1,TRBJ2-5,CASSLWPQETQYF,TGCGCCAGCAGCTTGTGGCCACAAGAGACCCAGTACTTC
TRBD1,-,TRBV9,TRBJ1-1,CASSVSGQYMNTEAFF,TGTGCCAGCAGCGTCTCGGGACAGTACATGAACACTGAAGCTTTCTTT
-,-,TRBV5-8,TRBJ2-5,CASSFNWGVQETQYF,TGTGCCAGCAGCTTTAATTGGGGGGTCCAAGAGACCCAGTACTTC
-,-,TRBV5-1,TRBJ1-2,CASSPTGLRSYGYTF,TGCGCCAGCAGCCCTACTGGGCTCAGAAGCTATGGCTACACCTTC
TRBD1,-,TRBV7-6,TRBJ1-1,CASSRNRDRLFEAFF,TGTGCCAGCAGCCGTAACCGGGACAGACTGTTCGAAGCTTTCTTT
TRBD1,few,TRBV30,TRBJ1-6,CAWDRGQSSPLHF,TGTGCCTGGGACAGGGGGCAGAGTTCACCCCTCCACTTT
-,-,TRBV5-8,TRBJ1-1,CASSLIGVQGKGTEAFF,TGTGCCAGCAGCTTGATCGGTGTCCAGGGCAAGGGAACTGAAGCTTTCTTT
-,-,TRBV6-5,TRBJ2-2,CASRVIENTGELFF,TGTGCCAGCAGAGTTATAGAGAACACCGGGGAGCTGTTTTTT
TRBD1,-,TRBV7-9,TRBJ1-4,CASSLAYDRGNEKLFF,TGTGCCAGCAGCTTAGCATATGACAGGGGTAATGAAAAACTGTTTTTT
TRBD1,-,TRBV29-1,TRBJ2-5,CTTLGGQGETQYF,TGCACTACCCTTGGGGGACAGGGGGAGACCCAGTACTTC
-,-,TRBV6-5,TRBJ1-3,CASSLRFAGGNTIYF,TGTGCCAGCAGTCTCCGTTTCGCAGGAGGAAACACCATATATTTT
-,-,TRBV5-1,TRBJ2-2,CASSLDRTALFF,TGCGCCAGCAGCTTGGACAGGACCGCGCTGTTTTTT
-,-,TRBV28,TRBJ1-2,CASSLPTVYYGYTF,TGTGCCAGCAGTTTACCAACAGTCTACTATGGCTACACCTTC
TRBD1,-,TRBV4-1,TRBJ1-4,CASSQDPGQGSEKLFF,TGCGCCAGCAGCCAAGATCCCGGACAGGGGAGTGAAAAACTGTTTTTT
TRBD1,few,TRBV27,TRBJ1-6,CASSGDRDNSPLHF,TGTGCCAGCAGTGGGGACAGGGATAATTCACCCCTCCACTTT
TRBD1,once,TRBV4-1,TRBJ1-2,CASSQGQGGFYGYTF,TGCGCCAGCAGCCAAGGACAGGGAGGCTTCTATGGCTACACCTTC
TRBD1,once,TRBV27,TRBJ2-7,CASSLDRVSYEQYF,TGTGCCAGCAGTTTAGACAGGGTCTCCTACGAGCAGTACTTC
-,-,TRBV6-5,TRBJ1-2,CASTEHEGNYGYTF,TGTGCCAGCACGGAACATGAGGGCAACTATGGCTACACCTTC
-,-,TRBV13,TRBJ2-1,CASSPTRDTKVFFF,TGTGCCAGCAGCCCCACCCGGGACACCAAGGTATTTTTCTTC